Presented here are 15 T cell receptor beta chains from one specimen sequenced in a study of memory CD8 T cells in hepatitis C reinfection. Time point denoted: pre-reinfection, 55 to 20 weeks before reinfection detection. TCR sequencing was done directly ex vivo on sorted cells, without expansion in vitro. Generated by immunoSEQ multiplex PCR, the TCRdb table keeps only in-frame clones and is missing some. The sample includes 40,000 to 60,000 clones, over 85% seen only once; the top ten take about 1%. Sequenced sample: naive CD8+ T cells sorted from blood. The receptors shown here come from a man aged 18 to 29 with hepatitis C virus infection.

This clone was found once. The chain combines TRBV6-5 with TRBJ1-3; 9 nucleotides agree with TRBD1. The CDR3 is made up of 14 amino acids. Per the germline V gene, CDR1 is MNHEY and CDR2 is SVGAGI. Losses at the gene ends were 5 bases for V and 7 bases for J; bases not matched to a gene: 6. Here the CDR3 reads CASSEGTGWNTIYF. CDR3 nucleotide sequence: TGTGCCAGCAGTGAGGGGACAGGGTGGAACACCATATATTTT.

The chain combines TRBV7-8 with TRBJ2-7; D is unclear. The CDR3 totals 15 residues. Trimming shortened V by 5 bases and J by 0 bases, and 14 bases separated the two germline ends. Germline lookup yields CDR1 SGHVS and CDR2 FQNEAQ. CDR3 amino acids: CASSAIHVSSYEQYF. CDR3 sequence (DNA): TGTGCCAGCAGCGCGATCCACGTAAGCTCCTACGAGCAGTACTTC.

The chain joins TRBV9 to TRBJ2-1; TRBD2 might be the D (7 bases). Germline V gene data show CDR1 as SGDLS and CDR2 as YYNGEE. This CDR3 comprises 15 residues. Deletions cut 4 bases from V and 3 bases from J, with 14 bases between. DNA for the CDR3: TGTGCCAGCAGCCTAAGAGGGGGGGACTACAATGAGCAGTTCTTC. It specifies CASSLRGGDYNEQFF.

J is TRBJ2-2 and V is TRBV19, with TRBD2 matching 15 bases. V lost 8 bases and J lost 3; bases outside the gene matches: 25. The CDR3 sequence is 23 residues long. Germline lookup yields CDR1 LNHDA and CDR2 SQIVND (reference sequence). The CDR3 region has the DNA TGTGCCAGTCGCCAGGGCCCTTCTCATACTAGGACTAGCGGGGGGGCGTACACCGGGGAGCTGTTTTTT. This translates into CASRQGPSHTRTSGGAYTGELFF. The full variable domain, with the rest looked up from reference TRBV19 and TRBJ2-2, is DGGITQSPKYLFRKEGQNVTLSCEQNLNHDAMYWYRQDPGQGLRLIYYSQIVNDFQKGDIAEGYSVSREKKESFPLTVTSAQKNPTAFYLCASRQGPSHTRTSGGAYTGELFFGEGSRLTVL.

The chain uses TRBV27 and TRBJ1-2; TRBD1 aligns across 7 bases. V gave up 6 bases and J gave up 7 bases; unmatched junction bases: 5. This CDR3 spans 12 amino acids. Germline assignment: CDR1 MNHEY and CDR2 SMNVEV (reference sequence). The CDR3 protein is CASSPRTGGYTF. In DNA, the CDR3 is TGTGCCAGCAGCCCTCGGACAGGTGGCTACACCTTC.

The J gene is TRBJ2-5, the V gene TRBV5-4; weak D call: TRBD1 (6 bases). The CDR3 has 14 residues. CDR1 is SGHNT and CDR2 is YYREEE in the germline V gene (reference sequence). V lost 3 bases and J 11 bases, leaving 20 bases between the germline ends. The CDR3 DNA sequence: TGTGCCAGCAGCTCCTCGGACAGTCCCAGGGAGCAGTACTTC. Its translation is CASSSSDSPREQYF.

This rearrangement joins TRBV7-6 to TRBJ2-2; 8 bases map to TRBD2. V shed 6 bases, J shed 1 base, and the junction held 4 bases outside the gene matches. Per germline, CDR1 SGHVS and CDR2 FNYEAQ. CDR3 length: 15 residues. In nucleotides, the CDR3 is TGTGCCAGCAGAGGACTAGCCCAGAACACCGGGGAGCTGTTTTTT. It is translated as CASRGLAQNTGELFF.

This rearrangement joins TRBV7-9 to TRBJ1-2; D gene ambiguous. This CDR3 comprises 13 residues. The germline CDR1 and CDR2 sequences are SEHNR and FQNEAQ (reference sequence). Trimming removed 8 bases from V and 7 bases from J, with 17 bases in between. The CDR3 here is CASEPFAGGGYTF. The DNA of the CDR3 is TGTGCCAGCGAGCCCTTTGCCGGCGGTGGCTACACCTTC.

The genes are TRBV5-4 and TRBJ2-3; 7 nucleotides align to TRBD1. Germline V gene lookup returns CDR1 SGHNT and CDR2 YYREEE (reference sequence). The CDR3 spans 16 residues. Germline trimming cut 0 bases from V and 0 bases from J; bases unmatched to any gene: 4. This chain's CDR3 is CASSLDPGGSTDTQYF. CDR3 nucleotide sequence: TGTGCCAGCAGCTTGGACCCAGGGGGAAGCACAGATACGCAGTATTTT.

The V call is TRBV6-5, the J call TRBJ2-1; TRBD2 agrees at 9 bases. The J segment lost 5 bases and the V segment lost 5 bases, leaving 4 bases of the junction unmatched. This CDR3 has 14 residues. Looked up from germline, CDR1 is MNHEY and CDR2 is SVGAGI. The CDR3 coding sequence is TGTGCCAGCAGTCTCGGGACTAGCCACAATGAGCAGTTCTTC. This codes for CASSLGTSHNEQFF.

The chain carries TRBV19 and TRBJ2-6; D is uncertain. The CDR3 sequence is 14 residues long. Trimming took 6 bases from V and 4 from J, leaving 10 bases between them. Germline CDR1 reads LNHDA; CDR2 reads SQIVND (reference sequence). CDR3 sequence reads: CASSLMAGANVLTF. For the CDR3, the DNA is TGTGCCAGTAGCCTCATGGCAGGGGCCAACGTCCTGACTTTC.

The chain uses TRBV9 and TRBJ1-1; D ambiguous. The CDR3 contains 14 residues. The V gene's germline CDR1 is SGDLS and CDR2 YYNGEE. V gave up 0 bases and J gave up 1 base, with 7 bases separating them. Here the CDR3 DNA reads TGTGCCAGCAGCGTAGGTACTTCGAACACTGAAGCTTTCTTT. This sequence encodes CASSVGTSNTEAFF.

In DNA, the CDR3 is TGTGCCAGCAGCCCAAGCCCGGCAGGGTGGACCGGGGAGCTGTTTTTT. This translates into CASSPSPAGWTGELFF. The chain carries TRBV7-6 and TRBJ2-2, with D possibly TRBD1 on 5 matching bases. V gave up 5 bases and J gave up 5 bases, with 18 bases separating them. CDR3 length: 16 residues. Per germline, CDR1 SGHVS and CDR2 FNYEAQ.

This chain uses TRBV10-3 with TRBJ2-1; 11 positions match TRBD2. This CDR3 is built from 15 residues. V lost 2 bases to trimming and J lost 6 bases; unmatched junction nucleotides: 3. Germline V CDR1 and CDR2: ENHRY, SYGVKD. The CDR3 here is CAISETSGRFNEQFF. The DNA for the CDR3 is TGTGCCATCAGTGAGACTAGCGGGAGATTCAATGAGCAGTTCTTC.

The CDR3 protein is CASSLGIAGGEEQFF. CDR3 DNA: TGTGCCAGCAGCTTGGGAATAGCGGGGGGTGAGGAGCAGTTCTTC. The rearrangement joins TRBV5-4 to TRBJ2-1; TRBD2 agrees at 10 bases. CDR1 SGHNT and CDR2 YYREEE come from the germline V gene (reference sequence). The J segment lost 10 bases and the V segment lost 0 bases, leaving 7 bases of the junction unmatched. This CDR3 spans 15 amino acids.